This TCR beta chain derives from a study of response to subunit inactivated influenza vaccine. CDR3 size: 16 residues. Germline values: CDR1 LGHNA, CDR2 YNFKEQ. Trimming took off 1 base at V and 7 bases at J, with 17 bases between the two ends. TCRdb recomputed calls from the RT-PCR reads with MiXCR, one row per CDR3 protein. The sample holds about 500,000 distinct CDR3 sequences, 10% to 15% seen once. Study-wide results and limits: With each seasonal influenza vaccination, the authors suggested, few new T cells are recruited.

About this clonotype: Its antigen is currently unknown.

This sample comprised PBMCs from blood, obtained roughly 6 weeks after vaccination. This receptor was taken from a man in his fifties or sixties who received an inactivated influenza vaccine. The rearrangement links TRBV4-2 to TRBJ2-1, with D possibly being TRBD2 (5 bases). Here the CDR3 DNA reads TGTGCCAGCAGCCAAGTGAGGGCGCGTTACTCGAATGAGCAGTTCTTC. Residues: CASSQVRARYSNEQFF.